Included here is one T cell receptor (beta chain) sequence, with context. Its cognate antigen has yet to be identified. Base qualities are not recorded, but no much larger clone differs from it by a single base. The data stem from a study of blood T cell repertoires in COVID-19 (dated by TCRdb to 2018 to 2021). Regarding the research as a whole: The collaborator samples originated in the United States, Italy and Spain and spanned the acute and convalescent phases of COVID-19. The repertoires were released in a freely available public database intended as a resource for research on the immune response to SARS-CoV-2. Where available, HLA class I and class II types were taken from metadata supplied by the sample provider and were not determined by assay-based typing. The sample metadata nearly always contained a de-identified subject ID, COVID-19 status, age in years and sex. Samples were obtained from the ongoing ImmuneRACE study (first 160 participants) and from 950 to 1,500 subjects provided by 6 global collaborators. Deeply sampled blood TCRbeta repertoires from subjects exposed to, actively infected with, or recovered from COVID-19 were included in the dataset. The material from the prospective study consisted of cDNA or gDNA derived from T cells, B-cell-depleted T cells, or PBMCs.

TCRbeta CDR3 regions were amplified from genomic DNA by means of the immunoSEQ Assay, a bias-controlled multiplex PCR. For the original study's pipeline: Nucleated cell counts per sample were estimated from amplification of reference gene primers within the assay. To quantify the absolute abundance of each unique TCRbeta CDR3 rearrangement, sequence reads were collapsed and filtered. For each sample, productive Simpson clonality was calculated as the square root of Simpson's diversity index over productive rearrangements. In TCRdb, the immuneACCESS table is reduced to in-frame sequences with V and J assigned. These tables do not hold every clone; where another copy was compared, an unresolved V gene accounts for under half, and the others remain unexplained. That table furnishes V, J and clone size, whereas the DNA furnished D and trimming. The sample contains more than 110,000 clones, 84% of them found a single time. Of the sample, around 8% falls within the top ten clones.

Whole blood was collected in K2EDTA tubes by collaborating institutions according to the institutions' own protocols. Collaborator samples were shipped for TCRbeta analysis as frozen whole blood, isolated PBMCs, or DNA extracted from either sample type. CDR1 and CDR2, per the germline V gene, are SGHTS and YDEGEE. A distance of 11 bases separates the germline ends of V and J, which lose 0 bases and 7 bases respectively. The CDR3 goes from the cysteine to the phenylalanine over 13 residues. Of the read, only the CDR3 DNA is kept; its 39 bases are in frame from base 1. The paper as a whole reports these results and caveats: The amount of clinical and demographic metadata varied by source and participant and was provided uncurated.

The rearranged chain carries TRBV5-8 and TRBJ2-7; a weak D assignment points to TRBD1 (6 bases agree). Sequencing was done on a sample of peripheral blood. The sequence was obtained from a human donor in a cohort sampled during active COVID-19. The sequenced DNA is TGTGCCAGCAGCTTGGGAGGCAGGGGAGAGCAGTACTTC. Its amino acids are CASSLGGRGEQYF.